The sequence of this TCR beta chain was determined in a study of cytomegalovirus exposure and HLA in healthy donors. The CDR3 runs to 15 residues. V lost 0 bases, J lost 3 bases, and 12 bases lay in between. The germline V gene has CDR1 LGHNA and CDR2 YSLEER. Study-level findings and limits: Among donors in an Asian-associated ancestry cluster, a later analysis reportedly found fewer N-insertions than the roughly 700-donor mean. Prior analysis indicated that the majority of TCR beta V segments exhibited productivity approximately 87% or approximately 30% of the time.

Whereas donors were nominally healthy upon sampling, unrecorded immune exposures were probable. This clone was detected only a few times. The antigen remains undetermined. The PCR made use of 60 Vbeta and 13 Jbeta primers. Using immunoSEQ multiplex PCR, the repertoire was profiled, and TCRdb retains in-frame clones only, with some absent. The table records around 60,000 clones, 65% to 85% of them present only once. This clonotype was sampled from a male donor in good health and CMV-seronegative. The sample comprised PBMCs. V usage is TRBV4-3 and J usage is TRBJ2-7; D gene unclear. Here the CDR3 reads CASSQDYPYFYEQYF. CDR3 coding DNA: TGCGCCAGCAGCCAAGATTACCCTTACTTCTACGAGCAGTACTTC.